The T cell receptor (beta chain) described here comes from a study of blood T cell repertoires in COVID-19. Across the whole study: Material from acute and convalescent COVID-19 was sourced from the United States, Italy and Spain. From T cells, B-cell-depleted T cells, or PBMCs came the material, which was cDNA or gDNA.

Germline CDR1 WSHSY, CDR2 SAAADI. V lost 2 bases to trimming and J lost 0 bases, with 8 bases between them. The CDR3 totals 15 residues. Authors' methods: Amplifying reference gene primers gave estimates of nucleated cell counts. Produced via immunoSEQ multiplex PCR; TCRdb's table is partial and in-frame only. D and trimming come from the DNA, and the V and J calls and clone size come from that table. This sample has 150,000 to 200,000 clones, with over 75% found just once. The sample was peripheral blood. The V call is TRBV10-2, the J call TRBJ1-3; D perhaps matches TRBD1 (6 bases). The receptor comes from a human donor in a cohort sampled during active COVID-19. Here the CDR3 reads CASSEGGVSGNTIYF. DNA for the CDR3: TGCGCCAGCAGTGAGGGGGGCGTCTCTGGAAACACCATATATTTT.